This record looks at one T cell receptor (beta chain) sequence and its context. The CDR3 loop spans 15 amino acids. The V end lost 0 bases, the J end lost 5 bases, and 14 bases lay between the germline ends. CDR1 is SGHRS, CDR2 YFSETQ, per germline. These data belong to a study of blood T cells in healthy people across ages. The use of a sample-barcoded 5' primer and a J-beta primer mix characterized a second PCR of roughly 7 to 11 cycles. Using its own MiXCR run on the 5' RACE reads, TCRdb lists one record per CDR3 protein. The repertoire holds hundreds of thousands of distinct CDR3 sequences, with roughly 21% as singletons.

Sequenced input: blood. The receptor was derived from a man aged 65 to 85 in good health. The chain combines TRBV5-1 with TRBJ2-5; no reliable D call. Here the CDR3 reads CASSLVSLTGETQYF. The CDR3 coding sequence is TGCGCCAGCAGCTTGGTCAGCCTGACCGGGGAGACCCAGTACTTC.